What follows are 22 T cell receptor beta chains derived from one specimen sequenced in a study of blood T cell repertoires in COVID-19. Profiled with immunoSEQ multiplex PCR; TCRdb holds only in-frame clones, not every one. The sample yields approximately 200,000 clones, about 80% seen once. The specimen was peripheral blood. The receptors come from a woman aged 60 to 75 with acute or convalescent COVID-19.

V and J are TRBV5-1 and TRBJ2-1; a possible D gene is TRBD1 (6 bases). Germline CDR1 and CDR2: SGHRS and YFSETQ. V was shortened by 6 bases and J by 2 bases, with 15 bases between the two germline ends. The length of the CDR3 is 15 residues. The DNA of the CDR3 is TGCGCCAGCACCGAACAGGGTAACCCCTACAATGAGCAGTTCTTC. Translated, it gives CASTEQGNPYNEQFF.

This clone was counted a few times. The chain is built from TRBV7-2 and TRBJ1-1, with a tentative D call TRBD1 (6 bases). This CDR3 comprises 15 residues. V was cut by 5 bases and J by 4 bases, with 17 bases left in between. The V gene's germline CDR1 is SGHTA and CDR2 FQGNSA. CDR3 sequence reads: CASSPGQRFSTEAFF. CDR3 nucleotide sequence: TGTGCCAGCAGCCCAGGACAGAGATTTTCCACTGAAGCTTTCTTT.

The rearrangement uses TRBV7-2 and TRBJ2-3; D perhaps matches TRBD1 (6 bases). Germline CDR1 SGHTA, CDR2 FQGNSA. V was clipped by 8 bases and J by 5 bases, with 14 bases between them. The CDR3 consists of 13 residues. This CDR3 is CASAVRGGDTQYF. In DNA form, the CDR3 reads TGTGCCAGCGCGGTGAGAGGGGGAGATACGCAGTATTTT.

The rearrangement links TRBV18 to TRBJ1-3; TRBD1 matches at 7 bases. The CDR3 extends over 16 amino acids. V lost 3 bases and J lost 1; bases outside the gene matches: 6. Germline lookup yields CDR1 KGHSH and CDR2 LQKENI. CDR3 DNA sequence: TGTGCCAGCTCACCTGTACAGGGGAGATCTGGAAACACCATATATTTT. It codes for CASSPVQGRSGNTIYF.

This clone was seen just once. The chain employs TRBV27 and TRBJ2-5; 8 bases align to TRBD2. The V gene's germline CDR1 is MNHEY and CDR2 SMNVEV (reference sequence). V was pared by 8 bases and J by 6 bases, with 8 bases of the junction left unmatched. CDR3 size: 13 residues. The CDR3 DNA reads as TGTGCCAGCGGTCCGGGGGGGCGGAAGACCCAGTACTTC. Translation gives CASGPGGRKTQYF.

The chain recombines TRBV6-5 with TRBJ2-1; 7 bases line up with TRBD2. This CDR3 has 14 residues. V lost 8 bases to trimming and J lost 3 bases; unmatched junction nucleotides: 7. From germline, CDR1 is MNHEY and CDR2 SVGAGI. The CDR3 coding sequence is TGTGCCAGCCTAGAGTCGGGGGGCTACAATGAGCAGTTCTTC. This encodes CASLESGGYNEQFF.

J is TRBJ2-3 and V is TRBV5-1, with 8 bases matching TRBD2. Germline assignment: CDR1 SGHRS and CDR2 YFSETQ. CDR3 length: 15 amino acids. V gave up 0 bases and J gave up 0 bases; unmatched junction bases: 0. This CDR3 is CASSLERGSTDTQYF. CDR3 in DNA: TGCGCCAGCAGCTTGGAGCGGGGGAGCACAGATACGCAGTATTTT. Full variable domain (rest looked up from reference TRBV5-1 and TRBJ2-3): KAGVTQTPRYLIKTRGQQVTLSCSPISGHRSVSWYQQTPGQGLQFLFEYFSETQRNKGNFPGRFSGRQFSNSRSEMNVSTLELGDSALYLCASSLERGSTDTQYFGPGTRLTVL.

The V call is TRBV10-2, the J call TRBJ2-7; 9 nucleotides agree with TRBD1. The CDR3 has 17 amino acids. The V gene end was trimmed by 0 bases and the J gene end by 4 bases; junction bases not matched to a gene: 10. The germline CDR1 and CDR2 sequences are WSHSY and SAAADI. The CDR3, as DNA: TGCGCCAGCAGTGAGTCGGGGATAGGGACAGGGTCTTACGAGCAGTACTTC. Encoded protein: CASSESGIGTGSYEQYF.

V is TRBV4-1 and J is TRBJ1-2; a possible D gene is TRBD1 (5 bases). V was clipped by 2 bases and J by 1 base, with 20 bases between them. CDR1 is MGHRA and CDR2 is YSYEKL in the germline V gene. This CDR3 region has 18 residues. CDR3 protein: CASSQSGPPARLNYGYTF. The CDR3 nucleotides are TGCGCCAGCAGCCAATCAGGGCCTCCAGCCCGGCTTAACTATGGCTACACCTTC.

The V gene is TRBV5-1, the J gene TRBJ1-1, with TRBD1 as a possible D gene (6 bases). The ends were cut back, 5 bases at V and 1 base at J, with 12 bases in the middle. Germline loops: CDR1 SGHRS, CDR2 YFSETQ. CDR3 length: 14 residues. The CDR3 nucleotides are TGCGCCAGCAGGTCTCAGGGGTCGAACACTGAAGCTTTCTTT. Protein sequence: CASRSQGSNTEAFF.

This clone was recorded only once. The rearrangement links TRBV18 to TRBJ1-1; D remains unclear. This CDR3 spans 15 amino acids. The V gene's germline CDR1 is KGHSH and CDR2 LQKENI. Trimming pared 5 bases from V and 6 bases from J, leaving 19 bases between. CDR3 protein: CASSERSGTSSEAFF. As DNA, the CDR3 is TGTGCCAGCTCAGAGAGGAGCGGTACTTCTTCTGAAGCTTTCTTT.

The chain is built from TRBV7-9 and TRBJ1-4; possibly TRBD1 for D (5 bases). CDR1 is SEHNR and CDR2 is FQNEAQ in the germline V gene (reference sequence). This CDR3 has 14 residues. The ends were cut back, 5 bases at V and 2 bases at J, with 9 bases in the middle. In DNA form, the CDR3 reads TGTGCCAGCAGCGGGCCAGGGACTAATGAAAAACTGTTTTTT. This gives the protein CASSGPGTNEKLFF.

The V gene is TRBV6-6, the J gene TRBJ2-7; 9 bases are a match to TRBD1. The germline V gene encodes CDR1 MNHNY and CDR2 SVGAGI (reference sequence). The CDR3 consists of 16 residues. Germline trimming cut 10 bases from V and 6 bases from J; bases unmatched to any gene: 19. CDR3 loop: CATDEYGRTGVGEQYF. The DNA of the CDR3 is TGTGCCACCGACGAATACGGACGGACAGGGGTTGGCGAGCAGTACTTC.

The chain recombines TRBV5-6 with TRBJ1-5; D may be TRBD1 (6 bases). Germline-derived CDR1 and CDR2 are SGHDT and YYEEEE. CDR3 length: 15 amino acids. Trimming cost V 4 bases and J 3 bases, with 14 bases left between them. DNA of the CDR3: TGTGCCAGCAGCCTCTACAGGGCTAACAATCAGCCCCAGCATTTT. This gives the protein CASSLYRANNQPQHF.

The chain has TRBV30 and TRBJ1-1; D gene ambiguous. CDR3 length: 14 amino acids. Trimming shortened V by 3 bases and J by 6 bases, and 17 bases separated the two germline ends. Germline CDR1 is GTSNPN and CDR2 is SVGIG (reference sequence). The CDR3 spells CAWRPPDSYAEAFF. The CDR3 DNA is TGTGCCTGGAGGCCCCCGGACTCGTATGCTGAAGCTTTCTTT.

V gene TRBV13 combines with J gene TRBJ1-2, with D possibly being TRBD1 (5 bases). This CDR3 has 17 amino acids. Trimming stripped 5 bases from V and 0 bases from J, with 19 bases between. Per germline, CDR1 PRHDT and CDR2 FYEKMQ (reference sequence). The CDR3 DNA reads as TGTGCCAGCAGCCTTCGGCAGGGCCTACCAGCTAACTATGGCTACACCTTC. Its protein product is CASSLRQGLPANYGYTF. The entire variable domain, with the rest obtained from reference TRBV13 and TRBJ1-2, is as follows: AAGVIQSPRHLIKEKRETATLKCYPIPRHDTVYWYQQGPGQDPQFLISFYEKMQSDKGSIPDRFSAQQFSDYHSELNMSSLELGDSALYFCASSLRQGLPANYGYTFGSGTRLTVV.

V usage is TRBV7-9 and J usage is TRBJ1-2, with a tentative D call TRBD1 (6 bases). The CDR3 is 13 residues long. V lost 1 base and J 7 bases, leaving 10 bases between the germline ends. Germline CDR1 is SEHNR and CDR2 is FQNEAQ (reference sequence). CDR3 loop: CASSLGGGIGYTF. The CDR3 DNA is TGTGCCAGCAGCTTAGGCGGGGGCATTGGCTACACCTTC.

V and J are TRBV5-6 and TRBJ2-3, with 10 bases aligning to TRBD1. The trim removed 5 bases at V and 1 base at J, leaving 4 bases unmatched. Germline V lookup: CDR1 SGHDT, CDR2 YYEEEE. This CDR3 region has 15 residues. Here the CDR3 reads CASSDGTGGTDTQYF. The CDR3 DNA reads TGTGCCAGCAGTGATGGGACAGGGGGCACAGATACGCAGTATTTT. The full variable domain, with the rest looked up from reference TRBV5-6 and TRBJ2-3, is DAGVTQSPTHLIKTRGQQVTLRCSPKSGHDTVSWYQQALGQGPQFIFQYYEEEERQRGNFPDRFSGHQFPNYSSELNVNALLLGDSALYLCASSDGTGGTDTQYFGPGTRLTVL.

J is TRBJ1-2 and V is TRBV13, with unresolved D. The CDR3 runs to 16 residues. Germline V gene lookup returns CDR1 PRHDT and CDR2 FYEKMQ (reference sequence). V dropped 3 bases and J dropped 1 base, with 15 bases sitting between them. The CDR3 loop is CASSFRGESLNYGYTF. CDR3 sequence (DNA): TGTGCCAGCAGCTTCCGGGGTGAATCCCTTAACTATGGCTACACCTTC.

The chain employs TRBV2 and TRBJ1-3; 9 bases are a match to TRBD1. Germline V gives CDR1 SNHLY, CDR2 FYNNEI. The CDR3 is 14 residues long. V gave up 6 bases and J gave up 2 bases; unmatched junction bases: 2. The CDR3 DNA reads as TGTGCCAGCAGGGACAGGGGAGCTGGAAACACCATATATTTT. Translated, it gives CASRDRGAGNTIYF. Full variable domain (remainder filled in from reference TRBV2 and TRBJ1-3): EPEVTQTPSHQVTQMGQEVILRCVPISNHLYFYWYRQILGQKVEFLVSFYNNEISEKSEIFDDQFSVERPDGSNFTLKIRSTKLEDSAMYFCASRDRGAGNTIYFGEGSWLTVV.

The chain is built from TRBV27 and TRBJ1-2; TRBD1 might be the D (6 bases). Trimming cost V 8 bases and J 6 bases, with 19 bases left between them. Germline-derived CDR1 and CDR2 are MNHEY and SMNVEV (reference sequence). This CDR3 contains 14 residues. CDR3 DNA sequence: TGTGCCAGCCCCTCCCCACAGGGCTGGGATGGCTACACCTTC. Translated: CASPSPQGWDGYTF.

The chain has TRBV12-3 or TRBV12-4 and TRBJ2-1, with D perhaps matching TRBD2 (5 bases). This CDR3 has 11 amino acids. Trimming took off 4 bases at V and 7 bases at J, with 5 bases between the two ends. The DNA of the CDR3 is TGTGCCAGCAGTTCGGGAAATGAGCAGTTCTTC. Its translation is CASSSGNEQFF.